Shown below are 16 T cell receptor beta chains from a single sample sequenced in a study of T cell responses to AZD1222 COVID-19 vaccine. Sequenced by immunoSEQ multiplex PCR; TCRdb stores in-frame clones only, minus some. The sample has around 140,000 clones, around 84% seen once; the top ten hold approximately 5%. This specimen was peripheral blood, taken 28 days after the second AZD1222 dose. The receptor set was obtained from an adult who received the AZD1222 COVID-19 vaccine.

The chain has TRBV2 and TRBJ1-6, with a tentative D call TRBD1 (6 bases). Trimming stripped 4 bases from V and 7 bases from J, with 11 bases between. Germline lookup yields CDR1 SNHLY and CDR2 FYNNEI. This CDR3 comprises 14 residues. The CDR3 DNA is TGTGCCAGCAGTGCATTAGGGGGAAATTCACCCCTCCACTTT. Protein sequence: CASSALGGNSPLHF.

The V and J genes are TRBV27 and TRBJ2-1; TRBD1 or TRBD2 may be the D gene (6 bases each). The CDR3 has 16 residues. Germline CDR1 and CDR2: MNHEY and SMNVEV (reference sequence). The V end was cut by 2 bases, the J end by 1 base, with 12 bases between. The CDR3 loop is CASSLTGAGSYNEQFF. The CDR3 DNA sequence: TGTGCCAGCAGTTTAACGGGGGCGGGTTCCTACAATGAGCAGTTCTTC.

This chain links TRBV18 with TRBJ1-6; no reliable D call. This CDR3 region has 17 residues. Deletions cut 2 bases from V and 0 bases from J, with 11 bases between. Per the germline V gene, CDR1 is KGHSH and CDR2 is LQKENI. DNA of the CDR3: TGTGCCAGCTCACCAACGCGGGGAAGCTCCTATAATTCACCCCTCCACTTT. Amino acids: CASSPTRGSSYNSPLHF.

The V and J genes are TRBV19 and TRBJ1-4; D gene uncertain. Trimming cost V 10 bases and J 0 bases, with 12 bases left between them. CDR1 is LNHDA, CDR2 SQIVND, per germline (reference sequence). The CDR3 covers 14 residues. CDR3 DNA sequence: TGTGCCACCTCAAGGGCGGCAACTAATGAAAAACTGTTTTTT. It yields the protein CATSRAATNEKLFF. The variable domain in full, with the rest retrieved from reference TRBV19 and TRBJ1-4, is DGGITQSPKYLFRKEGQNVTLSCEQNLNHDAMYWYRQDPGQGLRLIYYSQIVNDFQKGDIAEGYSVSREKKESFPLTVTSAQKNPTAFYLCATSRAATNEKLFFGSGTQLSVL.

The chain recombines TRBV18 with TRBJ2-2; D ambiguous. V was shortened by 3 bases and J by 3 bases, with 8 bases between the two germline ends. Germline loops: CDR1 KGHSH, CDR2 LQKENI. CDR3 size: 14 residues. The CDR3 sequence is CASSPIQDTGELFF. DNA of the CDR3: TGTGCCAGCTCACCTATCCAGGACACCGGGGAGCTGTTTTTT.

This chain joins TRBV12-3 or TRBV12-4 and TRBJ2-5; D unresolved. The CDR3 consists of 11 residues. V was pared by 4 bases and J by 7 bases, with 7 bases between. The DNA for the CDR3 is TGTGCCAGCAGTTCCGGTGGGACCCAGTACTTC. This codes for CASSSGGTQYF.

This clone has just a few counts. The gene calls are TRBV6-5 and TRBJ2-7; D unresolved. The CDR3 has 16 amino acids. Germline lookup yields CDR1 MNHEY and CDR2 SVGAGI. Trimming left V 0 bases short and J 0 bases short, with 12 bases between. The CDR3 reads CASSYSSHFSSYEQYF. DNA for the CDR3: TGTGCCAGCAGTTACTCGAGTCACTTCTCCTCCTACGAGCAGTACTTC.

The chain is built from TRBV3-1 (or the pseudogene TRBV3-2) and TRBJ2-7; 9 nucleotides agree with TRBD2. The V and J ends lost 3 bases and 0 bases, in that order; junction bases with no gene match: 3. Per the germline V gene, CDR1 is LGHDT and CDR2 is YNNKEL (reference sequence). This CDR3 region has 15 residues. CDR3 in amino acids: CASSQTSGLSYEQYF. In DNA, the CDR3 is TGTGCCAGCAGCCAGACTAGCGGACTCTCCTACGAGCAGTACTTC.

The chain combines TRBV7-9 with TRBJ2-1; D may be TRBD1 or TRBD2 (5 bases each). CDR1 and CDR2 (germline): SEHNR, FQNEAQ (reference sequence). The V gene lost 7 bases and the J gene lost 1 base, with 14 bases spanning the gap. The CDR3 runs to 15 residues. CDR3 sequence: CASILPGRSYNEQFF. CDR3 nucleotide sequence: TGTGCCAGCATCCTCCCGGGACGGTCCTACAATGAGCAGTTCTTC.

The J gene is TRBJ1-1, the V gene TRBV19; the match to TRBD1 covers 7 bases. Germline V gene sequence: CDR1 LNHDA, CDR2 SQIVND (reference sequence). V lost 6 bases and J lost 2; bases outside the gene matches: 9. The CDR3 contains 15 residues. CDR3 sequence reads: CASSPTAGGNTEAFF. The CDR3 region has the DNA TGTGCCAGTAGCCCGACCGCAGGGGGTAACACTGAAGCTTTCTTT. The complete variable domain, with remaining parts taken from reference TRBV19 and TRBJ1-1, reads DGGITQSPKYLFRKEGQNVTLSCEQNLNHDAMYWYRQDPGQGLRLIYYSQIVNDFQKGDIAEGYSVSREKKESFPLTVTSAQKNPTAFYLCASSPTAGGNTEAFFGQGTRLTVV.

The chain employs TRBV2 and TRBJ1-5; tentative D call: TRBD1 (5 bases). Germline CDR1 is SNHLY and CDR2 is FYNNEI. This CDR3 has 14 residues. The ends were cut back, 7 bases at V and 4 bases at J, with 14 bases in the middle. The CDR3 region is CASKAGSQNQPQHF. The DNA for the CDR3 is TGTGCCAGCAAAGCAGGGTCCCAAAATCAGCCCCAGCATTTT.

The count of this clone is one. V and J are TRBV6-4 and TRBJ1-2; 9 bases map to TRBD1. V gave up 6 bases and J gave up 8 bases; unmatched junction bases: 7. From germline, CDR1 is MRHNA and CDR2 SNTAGT. CDR3 length: 13 amino acids. The CDR3 region has the DNA TGTGCCAGCAGGGGGACAGGGCCCGAAGGCTACACCTTC. This gives the protein CASRGTGPEGYTF.

CDR3 region: CSPREKLFF. The CDR3 bases are TGTTCCCCGCGGGAAAAACTGTTTTTT. The chain combines TRBV28 with TRBJ1-4; no firm D call. Germline lookup yields CDR1 MDHEN and CDR2 SYDVKM. This CDR3 comprises 9 residues.

The rearrangement links TRBV6-1 to TRBJ1-5; the D is unclear. This CDR3 has 16 residues. The V end was cut by 6 bases, the J end by 7 bases, with 22 bases between. Germline CDR1 MNHNS, CDR2 SASEGT. The CDR3 nucleotides read TGTGCCAGCAGAGAACCACCATGGAAATTAGAACAGCCCCAGCATTTT. This translates into CASREPPWKLEQPQHF.

The chain recombines TRBV6-1 with TRBJ2-7, with 7 positions matching TRBD1. Germline V gene sequence: CDR1 MNHNS, CDR2 SASEGT. The CDR3 has 13 amino acids. Trimming removed 3 bases from V and 9 bases from J; junction bases left unmatched: 8. The CDR3 reads CASSDDRAASQYF. The DNA for the CDR3 is TGTGCCAGCAGTGATGACAGGGCCGCATCGCAGTACTTC.

V is TRBV10-2 and J is TRBJ1-1; no reliable D call. CDR1 and CDR2 from the germline V gene are WSHSY and SAAADI. V lost 5 bases and J 3 bases, leaving 7 bases between the germline ends. This CDR3 spans 12 amino acids. CDR3 sequence reads: CASSMTHTEAFF. CDR3 DNA: TGCGCCAGCAGTATGACACACACTGAAGCTTTCTTT.